Listed below are T cell receptor beta chains from one sample, sequenced in a study of metastatic and nonmetastatic thyroid tumors. TCRdb reanalyzed the PCR reads with MiXCR. Counted here are 25,000 to 35,000 clones, 25% to 35% occurring once; the ten biggest clones make up 30%. The sequencing sample was made of blood. The receptors were sampled from a female donor with papillary thyroid cancer or a benign thyroid nodule (not recorded which). Some clones in this sample may be carry-over from other donors' samples. The CDR3 runs from the conserved cysteine through the conserved F or W. A D gene is named only where the DNA matches it firmly. A clone size is listed for some rows: how often the clone was seen (once, few, many), or a class if it is expanded.

size	J	D	V	DNA	CDR3
medium-sized	TRBJ2-6	.	TRBV28	TGTGCCAGCAGCAACACAGGGCCTGGGGCCAACGTCCTGACTTTC	CASSNTGPGANVLTF
once	TRBJ2-5	TRBD2	TRBV11-1	TGTGCCAGCAGCTTAGGCCTAGCGGGAGTAGAGACCCAGTACTTC	CASSLGLAGVETQYF
few	TRBJ2-1	.	TRBV20-1	TGCAGTGCTAGAAGGCCCTCCTACAATGAGCAGTTCTTC	CSARRPSYNEQFF
.	TRBJ1-6	TRBD1	TRBV7-3	TGTGCCAGCAGCTCACAGGGGGACAATTCACCCCTCCACTTT	CASSSQGDNSPLHF
medium-sized	TRBJ2-7	.	TRBV6-2/TRBV6-3	TGTGCCAGCAGTTACTCCGGCGAGCAGTACTTC	CASSYSGEQYF
many	TRBJ1-1	TRBD1	TRBV5-6	TGTGCCAGCAGCTATGGGGACAGGGAAGCTTTCTTT	CASSYGDREAFF
few	TRBJ1-5	TRBD1	TRBV6-1	TGTGCCAGCAGTGAAGCGGGACAGCAAAATCAGCCCCAGCATTTT	CASSEAGQQNQPQHF
medium-sized	TRBJ1-5	.	TRBV6-1	TGTGCCAGCAGTGAGGAGGGGTCGGTTCAGCCCCAGCATTTT	CASSEEGSVQPQHF
many	TRBJ1-2	.	TRBV20-1	TGCAGTGCTACGTTGGACAGTTTCTCGGAGACCCGATTC	CSATLDSFSETRF
few	TRBJ2-3	.	TRBV28	TGTGCCAGTCTGGGAGATACGCAGTATTTT	CASLGDTQYF
many	TRBJ2-7	.	TRBV3-1	TGTGCCAGCAGCGCCCCCGGGACGGGTACCTACGAGCAGTACTTC	CASSAPGTGTYEQYF
.	TRBJ1-4	.	TRBV19	TGTGCCAGTAGTATCGCAGGGAAACCGGAAAAACTGTTTTTT	CASSIAGKPEKLFF
few	TRBJ2-1	TRBD1	TRBV15	TGTGCCACCAGCTTCAGGGACAGATCTGAGCAGTTCTTC	CATSFRDRSEQFF
.	TRBJ1-1	.	TRBV4-1	TGCGCCAGCAGCCAAGAGGAGGACACTGAAGCTTTCTTT	CASSQEEDTEAFF
many	TRBJ1-2	.	TRBV2	TGTGCCAGCAGTGATACGGGTACCTATGGCTACACCTTC	CASSDTGTYGYTF
.	TRBJ2-1	TRBD2	TRBV5-1	TGCGCCAGCAGCCACGGGACTAGCTCTTCTGAGCAGTTCTTC	CASSHGTSSSEQFF
.	TRBJ2-3	.	TRBV20-1	TGCAGTGCTAGCGGGATTTTAGGCACAGATACGCAGTATTTT	CSASGILGTDTQYF
many	TRBJ2-7	TRBD1	TRBV18	TGTGCCAGCCAAGACAGGGTTTCCTACGAGCAGTACTTC	CASQDRVSYEQYF
.	TRBJ2-1	TRBD2	TRBV4-1	TGCGCCAGCAGCCAAGGTTCGGGACTAGCGGTAGTGGAGCAGTTCTTC	CASSQGSGLAVVEQFF
many	TRBJ2-3	TRBD2	TRBV30	TGTGCCTGGAGGGAAGCGGGAGCCCGCACAGATACGCAGTATTTT	CAWREAGARTDTQYF
few	TRBJ2-2	.	TRBV7-7	TGTGCTAGCAGCTCAAGACAGGGAGGCTCAGACACCGGGGAGCTGTTTTTT	CASSSRQGGSDTGELFF
many	TRBJ2-1	.	TRBV15	TGTGCCACCAGCAGAGTGCGGGTTAATGAGCAGTTCTTC	CATSRVRVNEQFF
.	TRBJ2-7	TRBD2	TRBV7-9	TGTGCCAGCAGCTCCGGACTAGCGGGAGGAGAGCAGTACTTC	CASSSGLAGGEQYF
.	TRBJ2-7	TRBD1	TRBV5-4	TGTGCCAGCAGCTACGGGACAGCCTCCTACGAGCAGTACTTC	CASSYGTASYEQYF
.	TRBJ2-2	.	TRBV7-2	TGTGCCAGCAGCTTAGTTAGGTCCGGGGAGCTGTTTTTT	CASSLVRSGELFF
.	TRBJ2-7	.	TRBV30	TGTGCCTGGAGAGGAGGACGGTACGAGCAGTACTTC	CAWRGGRYEQYF
medium-sized	TRBJ1-5	.	TRBV6-1	TGTGCCAGCAGTACCCGGACTGATAGCAATCAGCCCCAGCATTTT	CASSTRTDSNQPQHF
.	TRBJ2-1	.	TRBV16	TGTGCCAGCAGCCCGGCGGGATCCTACAATGAGCAGTTCTTC	CASSPAGSYNEQFF
few	TRBJ2-1	.	TRBV6-1	TGTGCCAGCAGTCCCGTTGGAGGCGACAATGAGCAGTTCTTC	CASSPVGGDNEQFF
.	TRBJ2-7	TRBD2	TRBV19	TGTGCCAGTAGAGGGACTAGCGGGAGCTCCTACGAGCAGTACTTC	CASRGTSGSSYEQYF
.	TRBJ2-2	.	TRBV6-4	TGTGCCAGCAGTGCCACGTCCACCGGGGAGCTGTTTTTT	CASSATSTGELFF
many	TRBJ2-1	TRBD2	TRBV6-2/TRBV6-3	TGTGCCAGTCGCAGGACTAGCGGGAGGGCCGGGTACAATGAGCAGTTCTTC	CASRRTSGRAGYNEQFF
.	TRBJ2-5	.	TRBV27	TGTGCCAGCAGCCAAGAGACCCAGTACTTC	CASSQETQYF
.	TRBJ2-2	.	TRBV2	TGTGCCAGCAGTGCATTGCGGGGGAACACCGGGGAGCTGTTTTTT	CASSALRGNTGELFF
.	TRBJ2-1	.	TRBV6-9	TGTGCCAGCAGTTACGGTAGTAGCGGAGATTACAATGAGCAGTTCTTC	CASSYGSSGDYNEQFF
.	TRBJ2-3	.	TRBV11-2	TGTGCCAGCAGCTTAGACTACCCTAGCACAGATACGCAGTATTTT	CASSLDYPSTDTQYF
.	TRBJ2-2	.	TRBV9	TGTGCCAGCAGCGTGACTTCAGGCACCGGGGAGCTGTTTTTT	CASSVTSGTGELFF
.	TRBJ2-1	TRBD2	TRBV7-3	TGTGCCAGCAGCCTTCCCGGGACTAGCAGGGGGGAGCAGTTCTTC	CASSLPGTSRGEQFF
few	TRBJ2-2	.	TRBV19	TGTGCCAGTAGTATTGTTGTCCCAGAACACCGGGAGCTGTTTTTT	CASSIVVPEHRELFF
.	TRBJ2-2	.	TRBV7-8	TGTGCCAGCAGCTTATTAGGGGGCACCGGGGAGCTGTTTTTT	CASSLLGGTGELFF
few	TRBJ2-3	TRBD1	TRBV15	TGTGCCACCCATCCGAGACAGGGTCCCCCAGATACGCAGTATTTT	CATHPRQGPPDTQYF
medium-sized	TRBJ2-7	.	TRBV20-1	TGCAGTGCTAGCAGTCGAGCCTACGAGCAGTACTTC	CSASSRAYEQYF